One and the same sample provided the 32 T cell receptor beta chains below, sequenced in a study of Ad26.COV2.S vaccination and SARS-CoV-2 variants. Measured with immunoSEQ multiplex PCR; TCRdb has only the in-frame clones, and not every one. The sample has 350,000 to 450,000 clones, roughly 90% seen once. The treatment is: roughly 20 received Ad26.COV2.S at low or high dose, single or two shots; roughly five received placebo; per-sample allocation not given. All samples were drawn on day 63, counting from the first vaccine or placebo injection. The sequences come from peripheral blood, collected in a trial of Ad26.COV2.S vaccine versus placebo. The origin of the receptors is a person between 18 and 59 years old who received the Ad26.COV2.S COVID-19 vaccine or a placebo.

The chain is built from TRBV2 and TRBJ2-7; 8 bases align to TRBD1. The length of the CDR3 is 14 residues. Germline lookup yields CDR1 SNHLY and CDR2 FYNNEI. The V gene end was trimmed by 6 bases and the J gene end by 3 bases; junction bases not matched to a gene: 7. CDR3 in DNA: TGTGCCAGCAGATTTGACAGGGGATACTACGAGCAGTACTTC. Protein product: CASRFDRGYYEQYF.

The rearrangement links TRBV30 to TRBJ2-1; D is possibly TRBD1 (5 bases). V was trimmed by 0 bases and J by 0 bases, leaving 9 bases between them. CDR1 is GTSNPN and CDR2 is SVGIG in the germline V gene (reference sequence). This CDR3 is built from 15 residues. As DNA, the CDR3 is TGTGCCTGGAGTGTGGGGCGGTTCTCCTACAATGAGCAGTTCTTC. Protein product: CAWSVGRFSYNEQFF.

CDR3 amino acids: CASRPQGADGYTF. DNA for the CDR3: TGTGCCAGCAGGCCACAGGGGGCTGACGGCTACACCTTC. J is TRBJ1-2 and V is TRBV28; 9 nucleotides match TRBD1. CDR1 is MDHEN, CDR2 SYDVKM, per germline. Trimming cost V 6 bases and J 8 bases; bases outside gene matches: 7. The CDR3 spans 13 residues.

In this sample, this clone turned up once. The chain employs TRBV6-2 or TRBV6-3 and TRBJ2-7; 9 bases match TRBD1. V trimming: 6 bases; J trimming: 0 bases; junction bases outside the gene matches: 3. CDR3 length equals 14 residues. Germline CDR1 and CDR2: MNHEY and SVGEGT. The CDR3 spells CASSRQGVSYEQYF. The CDR3 bases are TGTGCCAGCAGCAGACAGGGGGTCTCCTACGAGCAGTACTTC.

V usage is TRBV4-2 and J usage is TRBJ2-7; 10 bases agree with TRBD2. Trimming removed 1 base from V and 2 bases from J; junction bases left unmatched: 8. The length of the CDR3 is 17 residues. Germline-derived CDR1 and CDR2 are LGHNA and YNFKEQ. This chain's CDR3 is CASSQGTSGNRAYEQYF. The DNA for the CDR3 is TGTGCCAGCAGCCAAGGGACTAGCGGTAACCGAGCCTACGAGCAGTACTTC.

V usage is TRBV11-3 and J usage is TRBJ1-4; the D is unclear. With 5 bases removed from V and 10 bases from J, the gap between germline ends came to 14 bases. The CDR3 is 13 residues long. Germline CDR1 and CDR2: SGHNT and YENEEA. The CDR3, as DNA: TGTGCCAGCAGCCCTCCTGGGAGTGGAAAACTGTTTTTT. Encoded protein: CASSPPGSGKLFF.

V is TRBV6-5 and J is TRBJ2-7; TRBD1 or TRBD2 may be the D gene (5 bases each). The CDR3 spans 13 residues. The germline V gene has CDR1 MNHEY and CDR2 SVGAGI. The germline V and J ends were trimmed by 5 bases and 3 bases, with 11 bases remaining between them. The CDR3 region is CASSRGPSYEQYF. The CDR3 bases are TGTGCCAGCAGTCGGGGACCTAGCTACGAGCAGTACTTC.

V gene TRBV30 combines with J gene TRBJ2-7, with 9 bases fitting TRBD1. The germline gives CDR1 GTSNPN, CDR2 SVGIG (reference sequence). V was clipped by 1 base and J by 5 bases; unmatched bases: 3. The CDR3 covers 13 residues. CDR3 residues: CAWSGTGVDEQYF. The CDR3, as DNA: TGTGCCTGGAGTGGGACAGGGGTCGACGAGCAGTACTTC.

This chain joins TRBV5-5 and TRBJ2-7; possibly TRBD1 for D (5 bases). The germline gives CDR1 SGHKS, CDR2 YYEKEE (reference sequence). Trimming took off 4 bases at V and 4 bases at J, with 9 bases between the two ends. The CDR3 has 12 residues. In DNA form, the CDR3 reads TGTGCCAGCAGCCCAGCAGGGTACGAGCAGTACTTC. Residues: CASSPAGYEQYF.

The J gene is TRBJ1-6, the V gene TRBV13; 10 nucleotides line up with TRBD1. Germline V gene data show CDR1 as PRHDT and CDR2 as FYEKMQ (reference sequence). The CDR3 has 15 residues. After removal of 0 bases from V and 10 bases from J, the junction contained 3 bases not matched to a gene. In DNA, the CDR3 is TGTGCCAGCAGCTTAGGAGGACAGGGGGGATCACCCCTCCACTTT. Its translation: CASSLGGQGGSPLHF. The whole variable domain, remainder taken from reference TRBV13 and TRBJ1-6, is AAGVIQSPRHLIKEKRETATLKCYPIPRHDTVYWYQQGPGQDPQFLISFYEKMQSDKGSIPDRFSAQQFSDYHSELNMSSLELGDSALYFCASSLGGQGGSPLHFGNGTRLTVT.

The rearrangement uses TRBV11-2 and TRBJ2-7, with D possibly matching TRBD1 (6 bases). This CDR3 spans 13 amino acids. V was trimmed by 5 bases and J by 5 bases, leaving 13 bases between them. Per germline, CDR1 SGHAT and CDR2 FQNNGV. The CDR3 nucleotides are TGTGCCAGCAGCCACGCGCAGGGGAACGAGCAGTACTTC. This encodes CASSHAQGNEQYF.

This chain connects TRBV10-3 to TRBJ2-2, with TRBD1 identical over 7 bases. The J segment lost 4 bases and the V segment lost 7 bases, leaving 3 bases of the junction unmatched. There are 13 residues in the CDR3. CDR1 is ENHRY, CDR2 SYGVKD, per germline. The CDR3 is CAIIRDSTGELFF. Here the CDR3 DNA reads TGTGCCATCATACGGGACAGCACCGGGGAGCTGTTTTTT.

This clone was detected a few times. The CDR3 coding sequence is TGCAGTGTCCGAGGGGAGTACGAGCAGTACTTC. Its translation: CSVRGEYEQYF. The chain uses TRBV20-1 and TRBJ2-7; the D gene could be TRBD1 or TRBD2 (5 bases each). CDR3 size: 11 residues. Per the germline V gene, CDR1 is DFQATT and CDR2 is SNEGSKA (reference sequence). The germline V and J ends were trimmed by 7 bases and 4 bases, with 11 bases remaining between them.

The rearrangement joins TRBV5-6 to TRBJ1-2; 8 bases line up with TRBD1. Looked up from germline, CDR1 is SGHDT and CDR2 is YYEEEE. There are 14 residues in the CDR3. V trimming: 1 base; J trimming: 5 bases; junction bases outside the gene matches: 4. DNA for the CDR3: TGTGCCAGCAGCTTGTCAGGGACAGGTTATGGCTACACCTTC. Translated, it gives CASSLSGTGYGYTF.

This clone was found many times. The genes are TRBV19 and TRBJ2-1; D unresolved. Germline loops: CDR1 LNHDA, CDR2 SQIVND (reference sequence). The germline V and J ends were trimmed by 3 bases and 0 bases, with 12 bases remaining between them. There are 16 residues in the CDR3. CDR3 coding DNA: TGTGCCAGTAGTATGATTAGGTCGAGCTCCTACAATGAGCAGTTCTTC. It is translated as CASSMIRSSSYNEQFF.

CDR3 residues: CASSIEDRTEAFF. The CDR3 DNA sequence: TGTGCCAGTAGTATAGAGGACAGGACCGAAGCTTTCTTT. This chain links TRBV19 with TRBJ1-1; the match to TRBD1 covers 7 bases. Trimming at V came to 0 bases and at J to 8 bases, leaving 3 bases not matched to a gene. This CDR3 has 13 amino acids. CDR1 and CDR2 (germline): LNHDA, SQIVND (reference sequence).

V usage is TRBV28 and J usage is TRBJ1-4; weak D call: TRBD1 (5 bases). CDR1 is MDHEN, CDR2 SYDVKM, per germline. The CDR3 is 14 residues long. Trimming took 2 bases from V and 5 from J, leaving 9 bases between them. CDR3 region: CASSLPPGNEKLFF. The CDR3 DNA sequence: TGTGCCAGCAGTTTACCGCCAGGGAATGAAAAACTGTTTTTT.

This chain joins TRBV29-1 and TRBJ2-7; TRBD1 might be the D (6 bases). Trimming pared 4 bases from V and 2 bases from J, leaving 12 bases between. The CDR3 extends over 13 amino acids. Germline CDR1 is SQVTM and CDR2 is ANQGSEA. The CDR3 sequence: CSVGDKGAYEQYF. The CDR3 DNA reads as TGCAGCGTTGGGGACAAAGGGGCCTACGAGCAGTACTTC.

The chain recombines TRBV27 with TRBJ1-2; the D gene is possibly TRBD1 (6 bases). The CDR3 covers 14 residues. Deletions cut 5 bases from V and 6 bases from J, with 16 bases between. Germline V lookup: CDR1 MNHEY, CDR2 SMNVEV (reference sequence). CDR3 protein: CASSPRAQGNGYTF. Here the CDR3 DNA reads TGTGCCAGCAGTCCAAGGGCACAGGGAAATGGCTACACCTTC.

For the CDR3, the DNA is TGTGCCAGCAGGGGCTACGAGCAGTACTTC. As protein: CASRGYEQYF. V gene TRBV28 combines with J gene TRBJ2-7; the D is unclear. The CDR3 loop spans 10 amino acids. With 6 bases removed from V and 3 bases from J, the gap between germline ends came to 3 bases. CDR1 and CDR2 from the germline V gene are MDHEN and SYDVKM.

The chain has TRBV6-5 and TRBJ1-2, with D unclear. Germline CDR1 is MNHEY and CDR2 is SVGAGI. This CDR3 has 13 amino acids. V was clipped by 6 bases and J by 3 bases, with 11 bases between them. The CDR3, as DNA: TGTGCCAGCAGCCCGGGAGAGTACTATGGCTACACCTTC. Amino acids: CASSPGEYYGYTF.

The chain carries TRBV7-9 and TRBJ2-5; 7 bases agree with TRBD1. Losses at the gene ends were 3 bases for V and 5 bases for J; bases not matched to a gene: 9. CDR1 is SEHNR and CDR2 is FQNEAQ in the germline V gene (reference sequence). The CDR3 covers 15 residues. CDR3 DNA: TGTGCCAGCAGCTTGACCGACAGGGCCGTTGAGACCCAGTACTTC. It specifies CASSLTDRAVETQYF.

The rearrangement uses TRBV28 and TRBJ2-2, with D uncertain. Trimming took 7 bases from V and 1 from J, leaving 7 bases between them. Germline assignment: CDR1 MDHEN and CDR2 SYDVKM. The CDR3 consists of 13 residues. The CDR3 protein is CASTSENTGELFF. The CDR3 nucleotides are TGTGCCAGCACCTCCGAGAACACCGGGGAGCTGTTTTTT.

The chain's CDR3 is CATGTGGGELFF. The DNA of the CDR3 is TGTGCCACCGGGACAGGGGGAGGGGAGCTGTTTTTT. The chain is built from TRBV24-1 and TRBJ2-2, with 11 bases aligning to TRBD1. Germline V gene data show CDR1 as KGHDR and CDR2 as SFDVKD. J gave up 8 bases and V 9 bases, and 1 base lay outside the gene matches. This CDR3 contains 12 residues.

CDR3: CASREGGEAFF. The CDR3 coding sequence is TGTGCCAGCAGGGAGGGGGGAGAAGCTTTCTTT. The chain joins TRBV28 to TRBJ1-1, with a possible D match to TRBD1 (6 bases). Germline CDR1 MDHEN, CDR2 SYDVKM. This CDR3 has 11 amino acids. V lost 6 bases and J lost 8, with 10 bases in between.

The chain combines TRBV7-9 with TRBJ1-4; 7 bases are shared with TRBD1. Germline loops: CDR1 SEHNR, CDR2 FQNEAQ (reference sequence). The CDR3 runs to 13 residues. V dropped 5 bases and J dropped 8; count of bases not matched to a gene: 5. CDR3 coding DNA: TGTGCCAGCAGCAACAGGGGTGGGGAAAAACTGTTTTTT. Translating gives CASSNRGGEKLFF.

The V gene is TRBV6-5, the J gene TRBJ1-2; maybe TRBD1 (5 bases). The CDR3 loop spans 14 amino acids. The germline V gene encodes CDR1 MNHEY and CDR2 SVGAGI. Trimming shortened V by 6 bases and J by 1 base, and 12 bases separated the two germline ends. Here the CDR3 reads CASSPGGVNYGYTF. Written as DNA, the CDR3 is TGTGCCAGCAGCCCCGGGGGGGTTAACTATGGCTACACCTTC.

This clone was seen more than once but under ten times. The chain is built from TRBV6-6 and TRBJ1-2; no reliable D call. CDR1 and CDR2 (germline): MNHNY, SVGAGI (reference sequence). The CDR3 has 14 amino acids. Trimming removed 2 bases at V and 0 bases at J, with 7 bases between. The CDR3 sequence is CASSYDGTNYGYTF. CDR3 DNA: TGTGCCAGCAGTTACGATGGAACTAACTATGGCTACACCTTC.

This sequence joins TRBV3-1 (or the pseudogene TRBV3-2) and TRBJ2-3; 8 positions match TRBD2. The CDR3 has 15 amino acids. V shed 2 bases, J shed 5 bases, and the junction held 6 bases outside the gene matches. CDR1 LGHDT and CDR2 YNNKEL come from the germline V gene (reference sequence). The CDR3, as DNA: TGTGCCAGCAGCCAAACCCGGGAGGGCCAAGATACGCAGTATTTT. Translated: CASSQTREGQDTQYF.

The chain carries TRBV5-1 and TRBJ1-4; D uncertain. Trimming pared 2 bases from V and 2 bases from J, leaving 4 bases between. This CDR3 comprises 13 residues. In germline, CDR1 is SGHRS, CDR2 YFSETQ. The CDR3 loop reads CASSFATNEKLFF. As DNA, the CDR3 is TGCGCCAGCAGCTTTGCCACTAATGAAAAACTGTTTTTT.

Comment on this clone: Different DNA sequences within this sample yield the same CDR3. The CDR3 loop reads CASSRGQLYGYTF. CDR3 nucleotides: TGTGCCAGTAGCCGAGGACAGCTCTATGGCTACACCTTC. This rearrangement joins TRBV19 to TRBJ1-2; possible D gene TRBD1, 6 bases. This CDR3 contains 13 residues. Germline V gives CDR1 LNHDA, CDR2 SQIVND (reference sequence). Trimming removed 6 bases from V and 4 bases from J, with 12 bases in between.

The chain joins TRBV15 to TRBJ2-7; the D gene is possibly TRBD2 (6 bases). The CDR3 runs to 16 residues. V lost 2 bases and J lost 5, with 19 bases in between. Germline lookup yields CDR1 LNHNV and CDR2 YYDKDF (reference sequence). CDR3 residues: CATSRPPGLKTHEQYF. In DNA, the CDR3 is TGTGCCACCAGCAGACCTCCGGGACTCAAAACCCACGAGCAGTACTTC.